A selection of T cell receptor beta chains follows, all from one sample in a study of tumor and adjacent non-tumor tissue in lung cancer. A single record per CDR3 protein comes from TCRdb applying MiXCR to the multiplex PCR reads. Among about 93,000 distinct CDR3 sequences listed, roughly 70% were seen once. Sample: lung tumor tissue. The source of these receptors is a man aged 55 to 70 with non-small cell lung cancer. CDR3s include the opening cysteine and the closing phenylalanine or tryptophan. Fields, in order: clone size, J gene, D gene, V gene, CDR3 DNA, CDR3 protein. The D gene is left open where the match is weak. The size field is filled for only some rows; it gives once, few, many or a size class.

clone_size: .
j_call: TRBJ2-1
d_call: .
v_call: TRBV11-1
cdr3_nt: TGTGCCAGCAGCTTAGTCCCCAGGGCAAATCCGCCCAATGAGCAGTTCTTT
cdr3_aa: CASSLVPRANPPNEQFF

clone_size: many
j_call: TRBJ2-2
d_call: .
v_call: TRBV7-9
cdr3_nt: TGTGCCAGCAGCTCAGGAGGGCGTTCCGGGGAGCTGTTTTTT
cdr3_aa: CASSSGGRSGELFF

clone_size: few
j_call: TRBJ2-3
d_call: .
v_call: TRBV12-3/TRBV12-4
cdr3_nt: TGTGCCAGCAGTTTCAGAGAAACGCAGTATTTT
cdr3_aa: CASSFRETQYF

clone_size: .
j_call: TRBJ2-7
d_call: TRBD2
v_call: TRBV4-3
cdr3_nt: TGCGCCAGTAGCCTTGGGACTAGCGAGTCCTACGAGGAGTACTTC
cdr3_aa: CASSLGTSESYEEYF

clone_size: .
j_call: TRBJ1-1
d_call: TRBD1
v_call: TRBV6-6
cdr3_nt: TGTGCCAGCAGTCGTCGGACAGGGAACACTGAAGCTTTCTTT
cdr3_aa: CASSRRTGNTEAFF

clone_size: .
j_call: TRBJ2-1
d_call: TRBD2
v_call: TRBV12-3/TRBV12-4
cdr3_nt: TGTGCAAACAGGGATAGCGGGGCGAGCTCCTACAATAAGCAGTTCTTC
cdr3_aa: CANRDSGASSYNKQFF

clone_size: .
j_call: TRBJ2-3
d_call: .
v_call: TRBV11-2
cdr3_nt: TGTGCCAGCAGCTTAGTCGGAAGGGCAGTTACGCAGTATTTT
cdr3_aa: CASSLVGRAVTQYF

clone_size: .
j_call: TRBJ2-1
d_call: TRBD1
v_call: TRBV6-2/TRBV6-3
cdr3_nt: TGTGCCAGCAGTTACGACAGGGGCCATGAGCAGTTCTTC
cdr3_aa: CASSYDRGHEQFF

clone_size: .
j_call: TRBJ1-5
d_call: .
v_call: TRBV9
cdr3_nt: TGTGCCAGCAGCGAGGGGATGGGGGGAGAGGAGCCCCAGCATTTT
cdr3_aa: CASSEGMGGEEPQHF

clone_size: .
j_call: TRBJ2-7
d_call: .
v_call: TRBV7-9
cdr3_nt: TGTGCCAGCAGTTCGGACACTTGCGAGCAGTACTTC
cdr3_aa: CASSSDTCEQYF

clone_size: .
j_call: TRBJ2-1
d_call: .
v_call: TRBV5-4
cdr3_nt: TGTGCCAGCAGCAAAAGGGGACACCAGGTGGTGGTTGGTGAGCAGCTCTTC
cdr3_aa: CASSKRGHQVVVGEQLF

clone_size: .
j_call: TRBJ2-7
d_call: .
v_call: TRBV29-1
cdr3_nt: TGCAGTGTTGCTATAGAGCCATACGAGCAGTACTTC
cdr3_aa: CSVAIEPYEQYF

clone_size: few
j_call: TRBJ2-7
d_call: .
v_call: TRBV20-1
cdr3_nt: TGCAGTGCTAGAGATGCTCGGACAGTCTACGAGCAGTACTTC
cdr3_aa: CSARDARTVYEQYF

clone_size: .
j_call: TRBJ1-1
d_call: .
v_call: TRBV12-3/TRBV12-4
cdr3_nt: TGTGCCAGCAGCCAATTGGGAGGGGGGAAAGCTTTCTTT
cdr3_aa: CASSQLGGGKAFF

clone_size: .
j_call: TRBJ1-5
d_call: TRBD1
v_call: TRBV6-6
cdr3_nt: TGTGTCAGCAGCAAAGGGACAGATTATAGCAATAAGCCCAAGCATTTT
cdr3_aa: CVSSKGTDYSNKPKHF

clone_size: .
j_call: TRBJ2-1
d_call: .
v_call: TRBV11-3
cdr3_nt: TGTGCCAGCAGCTTAGATCCGTGGCGGGGATACAATGAGCAGTTCTTC
cdr3_aa: CASSLDPWRGYNEQFF

clone_size: few
j_call: TRBJ2-1
d_call: .
v_call: TRBV7-8
cdr3_nt: TGTGCCAGCAGCCGACTGGGACGGGAGAGTAACAATGAGCAGTTCTTC
cdr3_aa: CASSRLGRESNNEQFF

clone_size: .
j_call: TRBJ2-1
d_call: .
v_call: TRBV7-9
cdr3_nt: TGTGCCAGCAGCCAACAGACAGGTCAGATACTAAACAAAGAGCGGTTCTTC
cdr3_aa: CASSQQTGQILNKERFF

clone_size: .
j_call: TRBJ1-4
d_call: .
v_call: TRBV6-5
cdr3_nt: TGTGCCAGTAGTTACACAGGTTTCGGGCGGAGAGATAAACTGTTTTTT
cdr3_aa: CASSYTGFGRRDKLFF

clone_size: .
j_call: TRBJ1-1
d_call: .
v_call: TRBV11-1
cdr3_nt: TGTGCCAACAGCACCGCTGGGGGTCCCATTGAAGCTTTCTTT
cdr3_aa: CANSTAGGPIEAFF

clone_size: .
j_call: TRBJ2-7
d_call: TRBD2
v_call: TRBV30
cdr3_nt: TGTGCCTGGACTAGCGGGAGATACGAGCAGTACTTC
cdr3_aa: CAWTSGRYEQYF

clone_size: .
j_call: TRBJ2-3
d_call: .
v_call: TRBV29-1
cdr3_nt: TGCAGCGTTGATGCCCCCCGGGGCGGGAAGGGTGATACGGAGTATTTT
cdr3_aa: CSVDAPRGGKGDTEYF

clone_size: .
j_call: TRBJ2-2
d_call: .
v_call: TRBV11-3
cdr3_nt: TGTGCCGGCAGCCCTAGCCTAGCGAACACCGGGGAGCTGTTTTTT
cdr3_aa: CAGSPSLANTGELFF

clone_size: many
j_call: TRBJ1-1
d_call: .
v_call: TRBV5-5
cdr3_nt: TGTGCCAGCAGCTTAAATGGTGGGGAGAACACTGAAGCTTTCTTT
cdr3_aa: CASSLNGGENTEAFF

clone_size: many
j_call: TRBJ1-5
d_call: .
v_call: TRBV28
cdr3_nt: TGTGCCAGCAGGGCGGGACCCAGGGTGAATCAGCCCCAGCATTTT
cdr3_aa: CASRAGPRVNQPQHF

clone_size: .
j_call: TRBJ2-6
d_call: .
v_call: TRBV12-3/TRBV12-4
cdr3_nt: TGTGCCAGCATTCCCCGGGGTTACTCTGGGGCCAACGTCCTAACTTTC
cdr3_aa: CASIPRGYSGANVLTF

clone_size: .
j_call: TRBJ1-5
d_call: .
v_call: TRBV4-1
cdr3_nt: TGCGCCATCAACCAAGATATGGGGAGCAATCAGCCCCAGCATTTT
cdr3_aa: CAINQDMGSNQPQHF

clone_size: .
j_call: TRBJ2-3
d_call: .
v_call: TRBV5-4
cdr3_nt: TGTGCCAGCAGCTTGACCCTAGCTAGGGATACGCCGTATTTT
cdr3_aa: CASSLTLARDTPYF

clone_size: few
j_call: TRBJ1-2
d_call: .
v_call: TRBV5-1
cdr3_nt: TGCGCCAGCAGTCAAGACAGTCCTAACTATGGCTACATCTTC
cdr3_aa: CASSQDSPNYGYIF

clone_size: many
j_call: TRBJ2-7
d_call: TRBD1
v_call: TRBV10-1
cdr3_nt: TGCGCCAGCCTCTCGGGACAGGGGGGTCCCTACGAGCAGTACTTC
cdr3_aa: CASLSGQGGPYEQYF

clone_size: many
j_call: TRBJ2-3
d_call: TRBD2
v_call: TRBV6-2/TRBV6-3
cdr3_nt: TGTGCCAGCAGGACTAGCGGGAGGCAAGATACGCAGTATTTT
cdr3_aa: CASRTSGRQDTQYF

clone_size: .
j_call: TRBJ1-4
d_call: .
v_call: TRBV28
cdr3_nt: TGTGCAAGCAGATTAACCCTACTGGGGGCGATTGAAAAACTGTTTTTT
cdr3_aa: CASRLTLLGAIEKLFF

clone_size: .
j_call: TRBJ2-3
d_call: TRBD2
v_call: TRBV7-8
cdr3_nt: TGTACCAGCAGCTTTAAGACTAGCGGGAGCACAGATACGCAGTATTTT
cdr3_aa: CTSSFKTSGSTDTQYF

clone_size: .
j_call: TRBJ1-5
d_call: .
v_call: TRBV6-2/TRBV6-3
cdr3_nt: TGTGCCAGCAGAGAAAGAGGGAGTTTAAGCAATCAGCCCCAGCATTTT
cdr3_aa: CASRERGSLSNQPQHF

clone_size: few
j_call: TRBJ1-5
d_call: .
v_call: TRBV28
cdr3_nt: TGTGCCACCGCCGAGACGAAGCAGCCCCAGCATTTT
cdr3_aa: CATAETKQPQHF

clone_size: .
j_call: TRBJ2-4
d_call: .
v_call: TRBV12-5
cdr3_nt: TGTGCTAGTGGCCTGGTCGGGGAGCGGAAGGCCAAAAACATTCAGTACTTC
cdr3_aa: CASGLVGERKAKNIQYF

clone_size: many
j_call: TRBJ2-2
d_call: .
v_call: TRBV28
cdr3_nt: TGTGCCAGCAGTCCCCGGGGCACCGGGGAGCTGTTTTTT
cdr3_aa: CASSPRGTGELFF

clone_size: many
j_call: TRBJ2-3
d_call: .
v_call: TRBV24-1
cdr3_nt: TGTGCCACCAGTGACAGCCGGACCACTACAGATACGCAGTATTTT
cdr3_aa: CATSDSRTTTDTQYF

clone_size: .
j_call: TRBJ2-1
d_call: .
v_call: TRBV11-1
cdr3_nt: TGTGCCAGCAGCCTTCGGTCGACTAGTGGGGGATATGGGCAGTTCTTC
cdr3_aa: CASSLRSTSGGYGQFF

clone_size: once
j_call: TRBJ1-2
d_call: .
v_call: TRBV5-4
cdr3_nt: TGTGGCAGCAGTTTGGACACTAAATATGGCTACACCTTC
cdr3_aa: CGSSLDTKYGYTF

clone_size: .
j_call: TRBJ2-7
d_call: TRBD1
v_call: TRBV11-1
cdr3_nt: TGTGCCAGCTTGGGACAGGGGGTTTCTGGCGAGCAGTACTTC
cdr3_aa: CASLGQGVSGEQYF

clone_size: many
j_call: TRBJ1-1
d_call: .
v_call: TRBV28
cdr3_nt: TGTGCCAGCAGTTTATTTGGGGCAGGCACTGAAGCTTTCTTT
cdr3_aa: CASSLFGAGTEAFF

clone_size: once
j_call: TRBJ2-4
d_call: .
v_call: TRBV6-1
cdr3_nt: TGTGCCAGCAGTGGAGAATGGGCAGGCTGGGGTGGTGCCAAAAACATTCAGTACTTC
cdr3_aa: CASSGEWAGWGGAKNIQYF

clone_size: many
j_call: TRBJ2-3
d_call: TRBD2
v_call: TRBV5-6
cdr3_nt: TGTGCCAGCAGCTTGGAAGTAGCGGGAACAGATACGCAGTATTTT
cdr3_aa: CASSLEVAGTDTQYF

clone_size: .
j_call: TRBJ2-1
d_call: .
v_call: TRBV4-3
cdr3_nt: TGCGCCAGCAACCAAGCGTATGGCAATAAGCAGTTCTTC
cdr3_aa: CASNQAYGNKQFF

clone_size: .
j_call: TRBJ1-2
d_call: .
v_call: TRBV4-3
cdr3_nt: TGCGCCAGTAGCCAATATCCGCAAGTTAAAGGCTACACCTTC
cdr3_aa: CASSQYPQVKGYTF

clone_size: .
j_call: TRBJ2-7
d_call: TRBD2
v_call: TRBV7-8
cdr3_nt: TGTGCCGGCAACACCTCCCAGGGGACTAGCTCCCACGAGCAGTACTTC
cdr3_aa: CAGNTSQGTSSHEQYF

clone_size: .
j_call: TRBJ2-5
d_call: .
v_call: TRBV4-3
cdr3_nt: TGCGCCAGCAGCCAAGGGGATTCGCGGGAAGAGACCTGGTACTTC
cdr3_aa: CASSQGDSREETWYF

clone_size: .
j_call: TRBJ1-1
d_call: .
v_call: TRBV5-1
cdr3_nt: TGCGCCAGCAGCTGGGAGCAACAAGGATCCGACACTGAAGCTTTCTTT
cdr3_aa: CASSWEQQGSDTEAFF

clone_size: .
j_call: TRBJ2-1
d_call: .
v_call: TRBV29-1
cdr3_nt: TGCAGCGTTGAGGGTAATCGCAAGTCCTACAATGAGCAGCTCTTC
cdr3_aa: CSVEGNRKSYNEQLF

clone_size: many
j_call: TRBJ1-3
d_call: .
v_call: TRBV12-3/TRBV12-4
cdr3_nt: TGTGCCAGCAGTGTGGACTCTGGAAACACCATATATTTT
cdr3_aa: CASSVDSGNTIYF

clone_size: medium-sized
j_call: TRBJ2-3
d_call: TRBD2
v_call: TRBV11-3
cdr3_nt: TGTGCCAGCAGCTCAAGGACTAGCTCGGATACGCAGTATTTT
cdr3_aa: CASSSRTSSDTQYF

clone_size: .
j_call: TRBJ1-6
d_call: .
v_call: TRBV28
cdr3_nt: TGTGCCAGCACTTGGGGGTTAAACCCTGCTTTGTCACCCCTCCACTTT
cdr3_aa: CASTWGLNPALSPLHF

clone_size: .
j_call: TRBJ2-1
d_call: .
v_call: TRBV6-6
cdr3_nt: TGTGTCAGCATAGATTCGGACAGCCCCCCTTATGGTGAGCAGTTCTTC
cdr3_aa: CVSIDSDSPPYGEQFF

clone_size: .
j_call: TRBJ2-7
d_call: TRBD1
v_call: TRBV4-3
cdr3_nt: TGCGTCAGCAGCCAAGAGGGGGCTGGGGACGAGCAGTACTTC
cdr3_aa: CVSSQEGAGDEQYF